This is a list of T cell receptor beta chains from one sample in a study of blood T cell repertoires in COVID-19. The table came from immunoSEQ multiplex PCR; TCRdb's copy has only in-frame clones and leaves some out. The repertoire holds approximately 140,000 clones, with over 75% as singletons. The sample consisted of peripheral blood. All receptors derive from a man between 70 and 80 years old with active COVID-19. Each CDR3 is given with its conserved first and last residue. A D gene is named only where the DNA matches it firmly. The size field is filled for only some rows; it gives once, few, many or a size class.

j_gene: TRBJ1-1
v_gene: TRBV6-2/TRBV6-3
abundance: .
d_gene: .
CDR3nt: TGTGCCAGCAGTTACGTACTGGGGGGACCTACGGAAGCTTTCTTT
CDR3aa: CASSYVLGGPTEAFF

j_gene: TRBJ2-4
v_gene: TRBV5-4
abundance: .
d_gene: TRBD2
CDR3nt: TGTGCCAGCAGCCAAACTAGCGGCTCAGCCAAAAACATTCAGTACTTC
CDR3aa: CASSQTSGSAKNIQYF

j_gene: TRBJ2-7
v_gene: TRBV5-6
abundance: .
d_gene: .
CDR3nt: TGTGCCAGCAGCAGGGACACAACCTACGAGCAGTACTTC
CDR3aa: CASSRDTTYEQYF

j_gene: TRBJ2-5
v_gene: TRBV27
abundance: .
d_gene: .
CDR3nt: TGTGCCAGCAGGGCCGACAGCTTTCAAGAGACCCAGTACTTC
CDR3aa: CASRADSFQETQYF

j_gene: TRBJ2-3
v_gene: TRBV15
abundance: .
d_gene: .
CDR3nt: TGTGCCACCAGCAGAGTAATCTCGGGGTCTGATACGCAGTATTTT
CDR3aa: CATSRVISGSDTQYF

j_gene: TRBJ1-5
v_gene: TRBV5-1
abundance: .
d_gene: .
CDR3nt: TGCGCCAGCAGCTTCGGTAGCAATCAGCCCCAGCATTTT
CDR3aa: CASSFGSNQPQHF

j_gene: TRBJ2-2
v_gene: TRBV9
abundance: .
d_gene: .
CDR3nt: TGTGCCAGCAGCCCCGACGGAGGGGCGAACACCGGGGAGCTGTTTTTT
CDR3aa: CASSPDGGANTGELFF

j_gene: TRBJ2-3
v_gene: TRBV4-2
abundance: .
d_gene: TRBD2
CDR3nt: TGTGCCAGCAGCCAAGAAGTACGGCTAGCGGCTGATACGCAGTATTTT
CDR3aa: CASSQEVRLAADTQYF

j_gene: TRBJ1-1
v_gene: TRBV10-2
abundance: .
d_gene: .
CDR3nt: TGCGCCGCTGGGGAGGTGGAGAACACTGAAGCTTTCTTT
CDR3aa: CAAGEVENTEAFF

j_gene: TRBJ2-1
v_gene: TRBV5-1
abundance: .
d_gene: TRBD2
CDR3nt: TGCGCCAGCAGCCAGACCCTAGCGGGAGGCTACAATGAGCAGTTCTTC
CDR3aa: CASSQTLAGGYNEQFF

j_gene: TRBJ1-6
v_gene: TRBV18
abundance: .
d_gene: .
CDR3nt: TGTGCCAGCTCACCGACAGGAAATAATTCACCCCTCCACTTT
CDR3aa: CASSPTGNNSPLHF

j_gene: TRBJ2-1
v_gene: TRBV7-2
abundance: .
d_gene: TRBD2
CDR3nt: TGTGCCAGCAGCTCTTTTGGGACTAGCGGGAGGATGAAGAATGAGCAGTTCTTC
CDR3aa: CASSSFGTSGRMKNEQFF

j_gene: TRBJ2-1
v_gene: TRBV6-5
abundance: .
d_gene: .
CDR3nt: TGTGCCAGCACCCGGAGGGGGGACAGAATCGATGAGCAGTTCTTC
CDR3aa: CASTRRGDRIDEQFF

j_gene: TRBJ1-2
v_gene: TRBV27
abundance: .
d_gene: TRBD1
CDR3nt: TGTGCCAGCAGTCCGAACCCGGGACAGGGTTATGGCTACACCTTC
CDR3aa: CASSPNPGQGYGYTF

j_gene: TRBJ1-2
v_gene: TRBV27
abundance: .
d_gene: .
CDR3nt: TGTGCCAGCAGTTTACGGGGTGGCTATGGCTACACCTTC
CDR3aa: CASSLRGGYGYTF

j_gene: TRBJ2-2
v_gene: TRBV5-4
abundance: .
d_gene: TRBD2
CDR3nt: TGTGCCAGCAGCTTGGGAGGTAGCGGGAGGGCCGGCGGGGAGCTGTTTTTT
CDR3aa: CASSLGGSGRAGGELFF

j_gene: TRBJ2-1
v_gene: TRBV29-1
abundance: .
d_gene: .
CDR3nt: TGCAGCGCTGTGACTAGTCAGCATGAGCAGTTCTTC
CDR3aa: CSAVTSQHEQFF

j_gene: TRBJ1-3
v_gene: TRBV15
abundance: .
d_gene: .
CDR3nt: TGTGCCACCAGCAGAACCGAGGCTGGAAACACCATATATTTT
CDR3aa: CATSRTEAGNTIYF

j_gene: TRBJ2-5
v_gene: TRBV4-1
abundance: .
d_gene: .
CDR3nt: TGCGCCAGCAGCCCCGGGGTGTGGGAAGAGACCCAGTACTTC
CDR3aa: CASSPGVWEETQYF

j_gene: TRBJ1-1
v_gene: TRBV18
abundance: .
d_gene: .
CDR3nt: TGTGCCAGCTCACCACAAAAGGGGGTTTACACTGAAGCTTTCTTT
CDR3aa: CASSPQKGVYTEAFF

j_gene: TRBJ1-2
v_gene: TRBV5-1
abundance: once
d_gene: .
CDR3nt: TGCGCCAGCAGCCTAGTCAGTCCAAACTATGGCTACACCTTC
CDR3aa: CASSLVSPNYGYTF

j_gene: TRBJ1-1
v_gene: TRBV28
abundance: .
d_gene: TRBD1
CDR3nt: TGTGCCAGCAGACCCTCCAGGGGGTTGAACACTGAAGCTTTCTTT
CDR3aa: CASRPSRGLNTEAFF

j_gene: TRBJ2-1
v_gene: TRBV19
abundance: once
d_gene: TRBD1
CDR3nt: TGTGCCAGTAGTCCTAGGACAGGGGAACACTACAATGAGCAGTTCTTC
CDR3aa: CASSPRTGEHYNEQFF

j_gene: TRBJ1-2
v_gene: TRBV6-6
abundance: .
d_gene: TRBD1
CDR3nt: TGTGCCAGCAGTACCGTCAACCGGGACAGGGGAGGCTACACCTTC
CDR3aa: CASSTVNRDRGGYTF

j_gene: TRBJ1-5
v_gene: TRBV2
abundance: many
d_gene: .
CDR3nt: TGTGCCAGCCAAAAGGCAGGGGATAATCAGCCCCAGCATTTT
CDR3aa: CASQKAGDNQPQHF

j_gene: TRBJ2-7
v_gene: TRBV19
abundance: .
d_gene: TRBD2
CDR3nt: TGTGCCAGTAGTATGTCACCACTAGCGGGAGTGGTACAAGGGTCCTACGAGCAGTACTTC
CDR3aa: CASSMSPLAGVVQGSYEQYF

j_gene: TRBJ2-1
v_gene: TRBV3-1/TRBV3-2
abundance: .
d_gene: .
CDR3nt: TGTGCCAGCAGCCAAGACTCTCATGGCGGGGTGGCCGGGAATGAGCAGTTCTTC
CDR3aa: CASSQDSHGGVAGNEQFF

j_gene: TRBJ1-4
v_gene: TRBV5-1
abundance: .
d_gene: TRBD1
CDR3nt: TGCGCCAGCAGCCCCGGGACAGGGGGCGTGAAGGACGAAAAACTGTTTTTT
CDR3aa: CASSPGTGGVKDEKLFF

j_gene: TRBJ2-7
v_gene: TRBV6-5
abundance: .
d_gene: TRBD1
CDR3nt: TGTGCCAGCAGGCGCACCCGGGACAGGGACCCCGAGCAGTACTTC
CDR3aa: CASRRTRDRDPEQYF

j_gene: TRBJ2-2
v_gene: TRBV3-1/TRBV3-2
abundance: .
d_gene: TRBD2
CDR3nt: TGTGCCAGCAGCTCACTAGCGGGAGCTCCCGGGGAGCTGTTTTTT
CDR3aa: CASSSLAGAPGELFF

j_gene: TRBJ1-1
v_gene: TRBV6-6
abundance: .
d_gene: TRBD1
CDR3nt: TGTGCCAGCAGGAGGACAGGGGGGTCTGAAGCTTTCTTT
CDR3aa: CASRRTGGSEAFF

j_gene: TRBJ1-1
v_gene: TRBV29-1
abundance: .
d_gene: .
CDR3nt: TGCAGCGGGCGTTACAGGGACGATTTCTTT
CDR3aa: CSGRYRDDFF

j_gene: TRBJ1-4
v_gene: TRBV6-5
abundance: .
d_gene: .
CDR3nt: TGTGCCAGCAGTTACTCTGGCCAGGGAATCGGAAAACTGTTTTTT
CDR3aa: CASSYSGQGIGKLFF

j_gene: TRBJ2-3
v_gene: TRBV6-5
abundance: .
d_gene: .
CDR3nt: TGTGCCAGCACCCTTACGGGACTTAGCACAGATACGCAGTATTTT
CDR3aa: CASTLTGLSTDTQYF

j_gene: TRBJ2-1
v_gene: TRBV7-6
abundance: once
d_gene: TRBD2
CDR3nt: TGTGCCAGCAAGGCTAGCGGCTACAATGAGCAGTTCTTC
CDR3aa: CASKASGYNEQFF

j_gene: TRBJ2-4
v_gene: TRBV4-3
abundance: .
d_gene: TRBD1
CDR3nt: TGCGCCAGCAGCCATGAACTTCCCGGGACAGGGAAAAACATTCAGTACTTC
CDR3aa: CASSHELPGTGKNIQYF

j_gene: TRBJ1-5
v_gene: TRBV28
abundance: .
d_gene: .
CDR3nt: TGTGCCAGCAGTTTGTACAGCGGGGGGGGGCCCCAGCATTTT
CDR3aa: CASSLYSGGGPQHF

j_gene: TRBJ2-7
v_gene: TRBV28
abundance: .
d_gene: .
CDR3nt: TGTGCCACCCTGAGGCACCCCTCCTACGAGCAGTACTTC
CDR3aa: CATLRHPSYEQYF

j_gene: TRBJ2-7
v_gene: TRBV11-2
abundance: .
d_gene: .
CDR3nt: TGTGCCAGCAGCTTAGAGGGCGGGTCTGGGGCCTACGAGCAGTACTTC
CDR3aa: CASSLEGGSGAYEQYF

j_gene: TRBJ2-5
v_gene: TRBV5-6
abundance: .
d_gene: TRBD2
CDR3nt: TGTGCCAGCAGCCCTAGCGGGAGAGGAGAGACCCAGTACTTC
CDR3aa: CASSPSGRGETQYF

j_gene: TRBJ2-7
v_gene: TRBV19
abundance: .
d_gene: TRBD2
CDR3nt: TGTGCCAGTAGTAACGGACTAGCGGGGGCCTACGAGCAGTACTTC
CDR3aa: CASSNGLAGAYEQYF

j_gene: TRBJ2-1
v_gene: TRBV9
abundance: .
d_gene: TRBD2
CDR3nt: TGTGCCAGCAGCGTAAGGGATGGTAGCGGGAGGGTCGAGACCTACAATGAGCAGTTCTTC
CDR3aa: CASSVRDGSGRVETYNEQFF

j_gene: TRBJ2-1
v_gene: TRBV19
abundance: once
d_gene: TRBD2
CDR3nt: TGTGCCAGTAGTACCGGACTAGCTCTGAGCTCCTACAATGAGCAGTTCTTC
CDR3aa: CASSTGLALSSYNEQFF

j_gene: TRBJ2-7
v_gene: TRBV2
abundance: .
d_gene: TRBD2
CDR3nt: TGTGCCAGCAGTTCCCGACTAGCGCAAGAGCAGTACTTC
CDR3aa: CASSSRLAQEQYF

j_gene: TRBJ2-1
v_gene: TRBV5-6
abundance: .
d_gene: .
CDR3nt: TGTGCCAGCAGCCTCGTACCTCCCAGGGATAATGAGCAGTTCTTC
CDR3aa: CASSLVPPRDNEQFF

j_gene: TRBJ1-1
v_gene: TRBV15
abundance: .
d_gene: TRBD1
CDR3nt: TGTGCCACCAGCGGGACAGTGAACACTGAAGCTTTCTTT
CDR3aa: CATSGTVNTEAFF

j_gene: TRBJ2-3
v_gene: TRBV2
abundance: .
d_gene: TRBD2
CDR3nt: TGTGCCAGCAGTCCTAGCGGTAGCACAGATACGCAGTATTTT
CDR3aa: CASSPSGSTDTQYF

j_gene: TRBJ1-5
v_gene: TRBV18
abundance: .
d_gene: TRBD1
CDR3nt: TGTGCCAGCTCACCGACAGGGGGAAATCAGCCCCAGCATTTT
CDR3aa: CASSPTGGNQPQHF

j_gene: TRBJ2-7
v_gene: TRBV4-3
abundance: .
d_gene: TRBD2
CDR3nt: TGCGCCAGCAGCCAAGCCCCCGGGACTAGCGGGAGGGGCTCCTACGAGCAGTACTTC
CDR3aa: CASSQAPGTSGRGSYEQYF

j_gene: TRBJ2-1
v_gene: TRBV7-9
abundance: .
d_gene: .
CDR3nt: TGTGCCAGCAGCAGTGGTAGTGGGGCCAAGAACAATGAGCAGTTCTTC
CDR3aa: CASSSGSGAKNNEQFF